This T cell receptor (beta chain) stems from a study of CD8 T cells in Susac syndrome. The authors reverse transcribed about 0.5 to 1 ug RNA with random hexamers. TCRdb re-called the immunoSEQ multiplex PCR reads with MiXCR, one entry per CDR3 protein. This sample has around 180,000 distinct CDR3 sequences, with under 95% found just once. The sample taken for sequencing was CD4+ T cells from PBMCs. The TCR sequence derives from a human donor with multiple sclerosis.

The CDR3 nucleotides read TGTGCCAGCAGCTTAGTAGCGAGGGATACGCAGTATTTT. Translated: CASSLVARDTQYF. This chain joins TRBV7-2 and TRBJ2-3, with TRBD2 as a possible D gene (5 bases). Germline V lookup: CDR1 SGHTA, CDR2 FQGNSA. Trimming shortened V by 1 base and J by 6 bases, and 8 bases separated the two germline ends. CDR3 length: 13 residues. Supplemented by reference TRBV7-2 and TRBJ2-3, the full variable domain reads GAGVSQSPSNKVTEKGKDVELRCDPISGHTALYWYRQSLGQGLEFLIYFQGNSAPDKSGLPSDRFSAERTGGSVSTLTIQRTQQEDSAVYLCASSLVARDTQYFGPGTRLTVL.